These T cell receptor beta chains were read from a single sample in a study of monozygotic twins with inflammatory bowel disease. Using the 5' RACE reads, TCRdb records one entry per CDR3 protein without DNA. Its table records 70,000 to 95,000 distinct CDR3 sequences. The sequenced sample was blood. These receptors all stem from a human donor with ulcerative colitis or Crohn's disease, or a healthy co-twin of an affected twin (not recorded which). Both conserved end residues are part of each CDR3.

>TRBJ1-5|TRBV6-6
CASSYLGNEQPQHF
>TRBJ1-1|TRBV20-1
CSATPPGGVEAFF
>TRBJ2-5|TRBV5-1
CASSLGAGPQQETQYF
>TRBJ2-1|TRBV6-1
CASSEMVGHNEQFF
>TRBJ1-1|TRBV27
CASRTPTPDNTEAFF
>TRBJ2-3|TRBV7-9
CATGGPPDTQYF
>TRBJ1-1|TRBV20-1
CSANPRGAEGTEAFF
>TRBJ1-4|TRBV29-1
CSVKDPVGDEKLFF
>TRBJ2-5|TRBV20-1
CSARDGWYQETQYF
>TRBJ2-1|TRBV19
CASSARQGFNEQFF
>TRBJ2-1|TRBV5-6
CASSLRDRGAFF
>TRBJ2-6|TRBV6-1
CATSSGANVLTF
>TRBJ2-3|TRBV29-1
CSVVRASASTDTQYF
>TRBJ1-2|TRBV12-3/TRBV12-4
CASSLGAAYNYGYTF
>TRBJ1-2|TRBV20-1
CSARIGGDYGYTF
>TRBJ1-2|TRBV20-1
CSARVRGGGGYTF
>TRBJ2-4|TRBV7-2
CASRSPTSGGHSIQYF
>TRBJ1-1|TRBV7-8
CASSLGSGGGTEAFF
>TRBJ2-3|TRBV5-1
CASSPPGGLGIADTQYF
>TRBJ2-5|TRBV9
CASQEGASLQETQYF
>TRBJ1-5|TRBV7-2
CASSSFVNQPQHF
>TRBJ2-6|TRBV20-1
CSAEIPGANVLTF
>TRBJ1-2|TRBV7-9
CASSVTVGYGYTF
>TRBJ1-2|TRBV12-3/TRBV12-4
CASSLSYGYTF
>TRBJ1-5|TRBV20-1
CSAKVQEYSNQPQHF
>TRBJ1-2|TRBV20-1
CSAPGTVVGYTF
>TRBJ1-2|TRBV27
CASSLSGPLGDYGYTF
>TRBJ2-1|TRBV5-1
CASSPEIREQNEQFF
>TRBJ2-7|TRBV18
CASSPFFARGDTEQYF
>TRBJ2-1|TRBV6-1
CASTGRNEQFF
>TRBJ2-7|TRBV4-1
CASSQVVGGAYEQYF